The 7 T cell receptor beta chains below come from one sample, sequenced in a study of beta chain features in type 1 diabetes. Study-level findings and limits: Shortening that was moderate but significant affected the TCRB CDR3s of Type 1 diabetes patients in all four CD4+ subsets.

The sequenced template was cDNA made from the entire isolated RNA. Data came from immunoSEQ multiplex PCR; TCRdb stores just in-frame clones and leaves some out. The data show about 160,000 clones, around 7.8% seen once. No antigens are known for them. The source material was central memory CD4+ T cells from blood. Receptors were obtained from a woman aged 40-49 years with type 1 diabetes.

V usage is TRBV6-5 and J usage is TRBJ2-5, with 7 nucleotides matching TRBD2. Germline-derived CDR1 and CDR2 are MNHEY and SVGAGI. Trimming at V came to 6 bases and at J to 4 bases, leaving 5 bases not matched to a gene. The CDR3 contains 13 residues. CDR3 loop: CASSPSGGETQYF. The CDR3 coding sequence is TGTGCCAGCAGCCCTAGCGGAGGAGAGACCCAGTACTTC.

This clone was detected only once. This rearrangement joins TRBV7-9 to TRBJ2-7, with 9 bases matching TRBD1. V lost 5 bases, J lost 3 bases, and 11 bases stayed unmatched. CDR1 is SEHNR, CDR2 FQNEAQ, per germline (reference sequence). The CDR3 loop spans 16 amino acids. In nucleotides, the CDR3 is TGTGCCAGCAGCGCCCTGACAGGGGGATTACTCTACGAGCAGTACTTC. This codes for CASSALTGGLLYEQYF.

This clone was seen more than once but under ten times. The chain recombines TRBV5-1 with TRBJ1-2; TRBD1 matches 9 bases. Germline CDR1 and CDR2: SGHRS and YFSETQ. There are 15 residues in the CDR3. J was trimmed by 8 bases and V by 3 bases; bases with no gene match: 11. The CDR3 DNA reads as TGCGCCAGCAGCTCGGAAACCGGGACAGGGACCGGCTACACCTTC. Translated, it gives CASSSETGTGTGYTF.

Many counts were recorded for this clone. The gene calls are TRBV7-2 and TRBJ2-1; 9 positions agree with TRBD2. The CDR3 extends over 16 amino acids. V lost 5 bases to trimming and J lost 2 bases; unmatched junction nucleotides: 7. Germline V lookup: CDR1 SGHTA, CDR2 FQGNSA. CDR3 nucleotides: TGTGCCAGCAGCACAGTAGCGGGAGTTGCCTACAATGAGCAGTTCTTC. This gives the protein CASSTVAGVAYNEQFF.

This clone was found a few times. The chain has TRBV19 and TRBJ2-1, with TRBD2 matching over 7 bases. Germline V lookup: CDR1 LNHDA, CDR2 SQIVND (reference sequence). CDR3 size: 15 residues. The trim removed 5 bases at V and 3 bases at J, leaving 7 bases unmatched. CDR3 bases: TGTGCCAGTAGTTCCCAGGCGGGAGTCTACAATGAGCAGTTCTTC. Its translation is CASSSQAGVYNEQFF.

This clone was seen a few times. In DNA form, the CDR3 reads TGTGCCTGGAGTGCAGAGGACAGGGGGAGAACTGAAGCTTTCTTT. This codes for CAWSAEDRGRTEAFF. The J gene is TRBJ1-1, the V gene TRBV30, with 10 bases that match TRBD1. The length of the CDR3 is 15 residues. The germline CDR1 and CDR2 sequences are GTSNPN and SVGIG (reference sequence). The V and J ends lost 1 base and 5 bases, in that order; junction bases with no gene match: 7.

The chain recombines TRBV30 with TRBJ2-5, with no clear D. Germline V gene sequence: CDR1 GTSNPN, CDR2 SVGIG (reference sequence). The CDR3 sequence is 11 residues long. V lost 1 base and J lost 7, with 7 bases in between. CDR3 loop: CAWSAGWTQYF. CDR3 sequence (DNA): TGTGCCTGGAGTGCGGGTTGGACCCAGTACTTC.